This T cell receptor (beta chain) was sequenced for a study of Tregs in tolerant kidney transplant recipients. Study summary: A roughly 3-day belatacept mixed lymphocyte reaction, sometimes plus 5-day graft donor restimulation, preceded CD4+CD25+CD127- sorting.

Only in-frame clones appear in the TCRdb table, and some are missing; sequencing was by immunoSEQ multiplex PCR. The data hold 15,000 to 20,000 clones, with under 70% observed a single time. About this clone itself: What it recognizes is unknown.

The CDR3 contains 14 residues. V was clipped by 5 bases and J by 2 bases; unmatched bases: 5. CDR1 is MNHEY, CDR2 SVGAGI, per germline. The V gene is TRBV6-5, the J gene TRBJ1-1; 7 bases map to TRBD1. This TCR came from a human donor in good health. The sequenced material came from Tregs from blood cultured with allogeneic cells. CDR3 region: CASSKQGLNTEAFF. CDR3 nucleotide sequence: TGTGCCAGCAGTAAACAGGGGCTAAACACTGAAGCTTTCTTT.